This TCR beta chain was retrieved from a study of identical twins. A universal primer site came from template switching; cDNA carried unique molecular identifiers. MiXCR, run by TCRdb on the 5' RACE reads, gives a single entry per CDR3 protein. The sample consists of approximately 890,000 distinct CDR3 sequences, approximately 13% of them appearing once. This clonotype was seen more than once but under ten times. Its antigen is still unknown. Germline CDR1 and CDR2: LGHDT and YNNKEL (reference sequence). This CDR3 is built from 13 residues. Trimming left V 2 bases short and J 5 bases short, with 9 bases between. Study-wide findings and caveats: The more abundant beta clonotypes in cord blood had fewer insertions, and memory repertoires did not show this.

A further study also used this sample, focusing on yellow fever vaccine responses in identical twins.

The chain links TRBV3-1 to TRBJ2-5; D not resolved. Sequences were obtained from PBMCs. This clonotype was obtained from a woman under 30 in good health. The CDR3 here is CASSQRVGETQYF. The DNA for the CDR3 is TGTGCCAGCAGCCAAAGGGTCGGGGAGACCCAGTACTTC.